This passage covers 16 T cell receptor beta chains from one sample sequenced in a study of blood T cell repertoires in COVID-19. The repertoire was sequenced with immunoSEQ multiplex PCR; TCRdb's copy has only in-frame clones and lacks some. The table includes tens of thousands of clones, 75% to 90% detected once. Sequencing was done on a sample of peripheral blood. These receptors were obtained from a man older than 75 with active or convalescent COVID-19.

The rearrangement joins TRBV11-2 to TRBJ1-3; D remains unclear. This CDR3 comprises 15 residues. V lost 6 bases to trimming and J lost 0 bases, with 12 bases between them. Germline CDR1 reads SGHAT; CDR2 reads FQNNGV. CDR3 in amino acids: CASRYPGSSGNTIYF. Written as DNA, the CDR3 is TGTGCCAGCAGATACCCCGGGTCCTCTGGAAACACCATATATTTT.

The chain uses TRBV6-4 and TRBJ1-3; 8 bases map to TRBD1. V was clipped by 3 bases and J by 6 bases; unmatched bases: 13. Germline V gene lookup returns CDR1 MRHNA and CDR2 SNTAGT. The CDR3 spans 17 residues. For the CDR3, the DNA is TGTGCCAGCAGTGAGGACCGACAGGGGAGTTGCGAAAACACCATATATTTT. It encodes CASSEDRQGSCENTIYF.

J is TRBJ2-7 and V is TRBV5-1, with D possibly being TRBD1 (5 bases). CDR3 size: 16 residues. Trimming left V 6 bases short and J 9 bases short, with 28 bases between. CDR1 SGHRS and CDR2 YFSETQ come from the germline V gene. The CDR3, as DNA: TGCGCCAGCACCCCGGATGGGGCAGGTTATGTCTCTGGGCAGTACTTC. The encoded protein is CASTPDGAGYVSGQYF.

The gene calls are TRBV7-2 and TRBJ2-3; TRBD2 matches 10 bases. The length of the CDR3 is 15 residues. Germline V gives CDR1 SGHTA, CDR2 FQGNSA. CDR3 coding DNA: TGTGCTACCCGTCGAGCGGGAGGGGCGGTAGATACGCAGTATTTT. Amino acid sequence: CATRRAGGAVDTQYF.

The chain has TRBV3-1 (or the pseudogene TRBV3-2) and TRBJ1-2, with TRBD1 matching 8 bases. Germline V lookup: CDR1 LGHDT, CDR2 YNNKEL (reference sequence). The CDR3 loop spans 16 amino acids. J lost 8 bases, V lost 2 bases, and 13 bases had no gene match. The CDR3 region is CASSQRNRGGSRGYTF. CDR3 nucleotides: TGTGCCAGCAGCCAACGCAACAGGGGGGGATCGCGGGGCTACACCTTC.

The chain joins TRBV19 to TRBJ1-2; maybe TRBD1 (6 bases). Germline-derived CDR1 and CDR2 are LNHDA and SQIVND (reference sequence). This CDR3 spans 12 amino acids. V was trimmed by 10 bases and J by 6 bases, leaving 15 bases between them. The CDR3 loop reads CATQQGVHGYTF. DNA of the CDR3: TGTGCCACACAACAGGGAGTGCATGGCTACACCTTC.

The V call is TRBV29-1, the J call TRBJ1-1, with 7 bases lining up with TRBD1. V was clipped by 6 bases and J by 5 bases; unmatched bases: 12. Germline lookup yields CDR1 SQVTM and CDR2 ANQGSEA. The CDR3 runs to 14 residues. For the CDR3, the DNA is TGCAGCGTCAAACGACAGGGCATGGGGACTGAAGCTTTCTTT. It yields the protein CSVKRQGMGTEAFF.

The V gene is TRBV5-1, the J gene TRBJ1-1; 9 nucleotides agree with TRBD1. CDR1 is SGHRS, CDR2 YFSETQ, per germline. The CDR3 is 14 amino acids. With V trimmed by 4 bases and J by 2 bases, 3 bases remained unmatched. In nucleotides, the CDR3 is TGCGCCAGCAGCCCGGACAGGGGCAACACTGAAGCTTTCTTT. It is translated as CASSPDRGNTEAFF.

This rearrangement joins TRBV7-8 to TRBJ1-4; unclear D gene. CDR3 size: 12 residues. Per germline, CDR1 SGHVS and CDR2 FQNEAQ. V lost 2 bases, J lost 6 bases, and 4 bases lay in between. For the CDR3, the DNA is TGTGCCAGCAGCTTACTTGATGAAAAACTGTTTTTT. Its translation: CASSLLDEKLFF.

This clone was seen only a few times. CDR3: CASSESGITEAFF. As DNA, the CDR3 is TGTGCCAGCAGTGAATCGGGTATCACTGAAGCTTTCTTT. This chain uses TRBV2 with TRBJ1-1; D ambiguous. Germline CDR1 reads SNHLY; CDR2 reads FYNNEI. The CDR3 sequence is 13 residues long. V lost 2 bases and J lost 4, with 8 bases in between.

The chain uses TRBV5-1 and TRBJ2-5, with D maybe TRBD1 (7 bases). Trimming took off 4 bases at V and 3 bases at J, with 16 bases between the two ends. Germline-derived CDR1 and CDR2 are SGHRS and YFSETQ. The CDR3 extends over 15 amino acids. CDR3 in amino acids: CASSQRQGGEETQYF. For the CDR3, the DNA is TGCGCCAGCAGCCAAAGACAGGGAGGTGAAGAGACCCAGTACTTC.

There are a few counts of this clone. V gene TRBV27 combines with J gene TRBJ1-4, with 7 bases fitting TRBD1. CDR3 length equals 15 residues. Germline V CDR1 and CDR2: MNHEY, SMNVEV (reference sequence). V shed 4 bases and J 8 bases; nucleotides not matched to a gene: 10. Here the CDR3 reads CASSSTGTAPEKLFF. The CDR3 DNA reads TGTGCCAGCAGTTCCACCGGGACAGCTCCGGAAAAACTGTTTTTT.

This chain links TRBV7-2 with TRBJ1-2; TRBD1 matches 8 bases. In germline, CDR1 is SGHTA, CDR2 FQGNSA. Trimming removed 1 base from V and 6 bases from J; junction bases left unmatched: 1. The CDR3 loop spans 13 amino acids. The CDR3 DNA reads as TGTGCCAGCAGCTTAGACAGGGGGAATGGCTACACCTTC. Its translation: CASSLDRGNGYTF.

The chain combines TRBV7-6 with TRBJ2-7; 7 bases map to TRBD1. CDR1 is SGHVS and CDR2 is FNYEAQ in the germline V gene. With V trimmed by 0 bases and J by 1 base, 3 bases remained unmatched. The CDR3 extends over 15 amino acids. In nucleotides, the CDR3 is TGTGCCAGCAGCTTAGCGAAGACAGGGTCCTACGAGCAGTACTTC. As protein: CASSLAKTGSYEQYF. Using reference TRBV7-6 and TRBJ2-7 for the parts outside the CDR3, the full variable domain is GAGVSQSPRYKVTKRGQDVALRCDPISGHVSLYWYRQALGQGPEFLTYFNYEAQQDKSGLPNDRFSAERPEGSISTLTIQRTEQRDSAMYRCASSLAKTGSYEQYFGPGTRLTVT.

The chain employs TRBV19 and TRBJ2-7, with 8 bases that match TRBD1. V lost 4 bases, J lost 2 bases, and 7 bases stayed unmatched. From germline, CDR1 is LNHDA and CDR2 SQIVND (reference sequence). This CDR3 has 15 amino acids. CDR3 bases: TGTGCCAGTAGTAAAACCGACAGGGGCCCCTACGAGCAGTACTTC. Translation: CASSKTDRGPYEQYF. The entire variable domain, with the rest obtained from reference TRBV19 and TRBJ2-7, is as follows: DGGITQSPKYLFRKEGQNVTLSCEQNLNHDAMYWYRQDPGQGLRLIYYSQIVNDFQKGDIAEGYSVSREKKESFPLTVTSAQKNPTAFYLCASSKTDRGPYEQYFGPGTRLTVT.

This chain uses TRBV11-3 with TRBJ1-1; D is undetermined. The germline V gene encodes CDR1 SGHNT and CDR2 YENEEA. The CDR3 is made up of 13 amino acids. The V and J ends lost 3 bases and 4 bases respectively, with 9 bases between them. CDR3 nucleotides: TGTGCCAGCAGCTTCGTCGAGAGCACTGAAGCTTTCTTT. As protein: CASSFVESTEAFF.